The text below deals with one T cell receptor (beta chain). This entry belongs to a study of blood T cell repertoires in COVID-19. About the research overall: There were acute and convalescent COVID-19 samples, and they came from the United States, Italy and Spain.

Generated by immunoSEQ multiplex PCR, the TCRdb table keeps only in-frame clones and is missing some. This sample carries 130,000 to 150,000 clones, approximately 80% of them seen once, and the ten largest clones take 5% to 7.5%. The TCR comes from a human donor in a cohort sampled during active COVID-19. Sequenced material: peripheral blood.

CDR3 in DNA: TGTGCCAGTATCGAAGCGGGGGTTACCGGGGAGCTGTTTTTT. It codes for CASIEAGVTGELFF. The rearrangement joins TRBV19 to TRBJ2-2; TRBD2 aligns across 8 bases. Germline V gene data show CDR1 as LNHDA and CDR2 as SQIVND (reference sequence). The CDR3 runs 14 residues. Unmatched junction bases numbered 6, after V lost 7 bases and J lost 5 bases.